This passage covers 25 T cell receptor beta chains from one sample sequenced in a study of blood T cell repertoires in COVID-19. Sequencing was performed with immunoSEQ multiplex PCR; in TCRdb, only in-frame clones are kept and a portion is missing. Here the sample spans about 100,000 clones, almost 95% being singletons. Sequencing input: peripheral blood. The source of these receptors is a man aged 45-65 years with active COVID-19.

The CDR3 loop is CASSQSGGTAGGNQPQHF. CDR3 nucleotides: TGTGCCAGCAGCCAATCGGGGGGCACGGCCGGGGGCAATCAGCCCCAGCATTTT. The gene calls are TRBV5-5 and TRBJ1-5, with TRBD1 as a possible D gene (6 bases). Germline V gene lookup returns CDR1 SGHKS and CDR2 YYEKEE (reference sequence). V was trimmed by 4 bases and J by 2 bases, leaving 22 bases between them. The CDR3 spans 18 residues.

V is TRBV5-1 and J is TRBJ2-5, with D tentatively TRBD1 (6 bases). This CDR3 has 13 residues. In germline, CDR1 is SGHRS, CDR2 YFSETQ. Trimming shortened V by 2 bases and J by 5 bases, and 10 bases separated the two germline ends. CDR3 region: CASSLQGTETQYF. The CDR3 DNA is TGCGCCAGCAGCTTACAGGGAACGGAGACCCAGTACTTC.

This clone came up a few times. This chain connects TRBV3-1 (or the pseudogene TRBV3-2) to TRBJ2-1; 9 bases align to TRBD2. Germline loops: CDR1 LGHDT, CDR2 YNNKEL (reference sequence). Trimming removed 0 bases from V and 4 bases from J; junction bases left unmatched: 10. CDR3 length: 18 residues. CDR3 sequence (DNA): TGTGCCAGCAGCCAAGATATAGCGGGGGAGGCCCTTTACAATGAGCAGTTCTTC. Translating it yields CASSQDIAGEALYNEQFF.

The chain recombines TRBV27 with TRBJ2-2; 8 nucleotides align to TRBD1. V shed 3 bases and J 4 bases; nucleotides not matched to a gene: 16. Per the germline V gene, CDR1 is MNHEY and CDR2 is SMNVEV (reference sequence). The CDR3 contains 19 residues. Here the CDR3 reads CASSFFMRQGSFGTGELFF. The CDR3 DNA reads TGTGCCAGCAGTTTTTTTATGAGACAGGGGTCGTTCGGCACCGGGGAGCTGTTTTTT.

The rearrangement uses TRBV18 and TRBJ2-1; TRBD2 matches at 7 bases. The CDR3 is made up of 17 amino acids. Unmatched junction bases numbered 17, after V lost 3 bases and J lost 9 bases. Per the germline V gene, CDR1 is KGHSH and CDR2 is LQKENI. The CDR3 reads CASSPDQGGRMGVEQFF. DNA of the CDR3: TGTGCCAGCTCACCCGATCAGGGAGGGAGGATGGGAGTTGAGCAGTTCTTC. Using reference TRBV18 and TRBJ2-1 for the parts outside the CDR3, the full variable domain is NAGVMQNPRHLVRRRGQEARLRCSPMKGHSHVYWYRQLPEEGLKFMVYLQKENIIDESGMPKERFSAEFPKEGPSILRIQQVVRGDSAAYFCASSPDQGGRMGVEQFFGPGTRLTVL.

This chain connects TRBV9 to TRBJ2-7; D might be TRBD2 (8 bases). Germline V gives CDR1 SGDLS, CDR2 YYNGEE. This CDR3 is 14 amino acids long. V gave up 4 bases and J gave up 3 bases, with 14 bases separating them. DNA for the CDR3: TGTGCCAGCAGCCCAGGGGGGACTAGCTACGAGCAGTACTTC. Translating gives CASSPGGTSYEQYF.

This clone was observed a single time. V usage is TRBV6-5 and J usage is TRBJ2-7; the match to TRBD1 covers 9 bases. The CDR3 runs 16 residues. Germline V gene data show CDR1 as MNHEY and CDR2 as SVGAGI. With 0 bases clipped from V and 2 bases from J, the junction kept 5 bases outside the gene matches. The CDR3 spells CASSYSGTGFTYEQYF. The CDR3 DNA follows: TGTGCCAGCAGTTACTCGGGGACAGGGTTCACCTACGAGCAGTACTTC.

This chain uses TRBV19 with TRBJ2-7; D is unclear. V lost 9 bases to trimming and J lost 4 bases, with 10 bases between them. Germline V CDR1 and CDR2: LNHDA, SQIVND (reference sequence). There are 11 residues in the CDR3. The CDR3 loop is CASKSEYEQYF. CDR3 DNA sequence: TGTGCCAGCAAGAGTGAGTACGAGCAGTACTTC.

This clone is a singleton in its sample. The chain is built from TRBV18 and TRBJ2-5, with TRBD1 matching 7 bases. From germline, CDR1 is KGHSH and CDR2 LQKENI. The CDR3 is 14 residues long. The V and J ends lost 4 bases and 2 bases, in that order; junction bases with no gene match: 4. CDR3 sequence reads: CASSRGQVQETQYF. The CDR3 DNA follows: TGTGCCAGCTCACGCGGACAGGTTCAAGAGACCCAGTACTTC.

The chain links TRBV5-1 to TRBJ2-1; maybe TRBD2 (6 bases). The CDR3 totals 16 residues. The germline V and J ends were trimmed by 2 bases and 2 bases, with 14 bases remaining between them. Germline CDR1 and CDR2: SGHRS and YFSETQ. CDR3 coding DNA: TGCGCCAGCAGCTTCCAAAGCGGGCGAACCTACAATGAGCAGTTCTTC. Amino acids: CASSFQSGRTYNEQFF.

The V gene is TRBV19, the J gene TRBJ2-4; 9 bases are shared with TRBD2. This CDR3 has 14 residues. The V segment lost 4 bases and the J segment 10 bases; nucleotides outside the gene matches: 8. The V gene's germline CDR1 is LNHDA and CDR2 SQIVND (reference sequence). CDR3 sequence (DNA): TGTGCCAGTAGTACGGGACTAGCTGCGAGAATTCAGTACTTC. Protein product: CASSTGLAARIQYF.

The chain is built from TRBV5-1 and TRBJ2-1; 10 positions agree with TRBD1. The germline CDR1 and CDR2 sequences are SGHRS and YFSETQ. V trimming: 2 bases; J trimming: 10 bases; junction bases outside the gene matches: 9. CDR3 length: 15 residues. The CDR3 protein is CASSFAGQGTHEQFF. CDR3 in DNA: TGCGCCAGCAGCTTTGCGGGACAGGGGACCCACGAGCAGTTCTTC.

The chain carries TRBV5-1 and TRBJ2-3; 9 bases are a match to TRBD2. Germline-derived CDR1 and CDR2 are SGHRS and YFSETQ. Trimming at V came to 1 base and at J to 2 bases, leaving 5 bases not matched to a gene. There are 16 residues in the CDR3. In DNA, the CDR3 is TGCGCCAGCAGCTTGTCGCCTAGCGGGAACACAGATACGCAGTATTTT. It encodes CASSLSPSGNTDTQYF. Filled out from reference TRBV5-1 and TRBJ2-3, the complete variable domain reads KAGVTQTPRYLIKTRGQQVTLSCSPISGHRSVSWYQQTPGQGLQFLFEYFSETQRNKGNFPGRFSGRQFSNSRSEMNVSTLELGDSALYLCASSLSPSGNTDTQYFGPGTRLTVL.

V gene TRBV18 combines with J gene TRBJ2-1; a weak D match, TRBD2 (5 bases). This CDR3 is built from 14 residues. Trimming stripped 3 bases from V and 3 bases from J, with 9 bases between. Germline-derived CDR1 and CDR2 are KGHSH and LQKENI. The CDR3 here is CASSPYGDYNEQFF. In DNA form, the CDR3 reads TGTGCCAGCTCACCGTACGGGGACTACAATGAGCAGTTCTTC.

The chain uses TRBV19 and TRBJ2-1; D remains ambiguous. V lost 10 bases and J 7 bases, leaving 17 bases between the germline ends. CDR1 is LNHDA and CDR2 is SQIVND in the germline V gene (reference sequence). CDR3 length equals 13 residues. CDR3 in amino acids: CATSAGLRNEQFF. CDR3 DNA sequence: TGTGCCACCTCCGCTGGGCTTAGGAATGAGCAGTTCTTC.

The V and J genes are TRBV10-1 and TRBJ2-1; 10 nucleotides line up with TRBD2. In germline, CDR1 is WNHNN, CDR2 SYGVQD (reference sequence). This CDR3 is built from 17 residues. Unmatched junction bases numbered 5, after V lost 3 bases and J lost 0 bases. CDR3 residues: CASSDSPSGSSYNEQFF. The CDR3 DNA sequence: TGCGCCAGCAGTGATTCCCCTAGCGGGAGCTCCTACAATGAGCAGTTCTTC.

The rearrangement links TRBV10-1 to TRBJ2-3; D unresolved. This CDR3 has 15 residues. CDR1 and CDR2 (germline): WNHNN, SYGVQD (reference sequence). The germline V and J ends were trimmed by 7 bases and 0 bases, with 14 bases remaining between them. Here the CDR3 DNA reads TGCGCCAGCATATTGAGACACGCTAGCACAGATACGCAGTATTTT. This codes for CASILRHASTDTQYF.

This sequence joins TRBV24-1 and TRBJ2-2, with a weak D call TRBD1 (6 bases). Per germline, CDR1 KGHDR and CDR2 SFDVKD. V lost 4 bases, J lost 5 bases, and 13 bases lay in between. There are 15 residues in the CDR3. In DNA form, the CDR3 reads TGTGCCACCAGTGAGCCAACAGGGTTGACCGGGGAGCTGTTTTTT. Residues: CATSEPTGLTGELFF.

The chain employs TRBV30 and TRBJ1-2; tentatively, D is TRBD1 (6 bases). This CDR3 spans 14 amino acids. The ends were cut back, 3 bases at V and 4 bases at J, with 15 bases in the middle. The germline V gene has CDR1 GTSNPN and CDR2 SVGIG (reference sequence). The CDR3 spells CAWRRGGYSYGYTF. CDR3 DNA sequence: TGTGCCTGGAGGAGGGGGGGGTATAGCTATGGCTACACCTTC.

The chain recombines TRBV27 with TRBJ2-1; 13 nucleotides line up with TRBD2. This CDR3 has 16 amino acids. V was pared by 6 bases and J by 2 bases, with 4 bases of the junction left unmatched. Germline V gene lookup returns CDR1 MNHEY and CDR2 SMNVEV (reference sequence). CDR3 nucleotide sequence: TGTGCCAGCAGCCGTACTAGCGGGAGGGCCTACAATGAGCAGTTCTTC. This encodes CASSRTSGRAYNEQFF.

In DNA form, the CDR3 reads TGTGCCAGCTCACTTTGGGTAGGGGGAGATAACACTGAAGCTTTCTTT. Translated: CASSLWVGGDNTEAFF. The V call is TRBV18, the J call TRBJ1-1; tentative D call: TRBD1 (6 bases). The CDR3 runs to 16 residues. V shed 4 bases and J shed 2 bases, with 17 bases lying between them. The germline CDR1 and CDR2 sequences are KGHSH and LQKENI.

The CDR3 loop reads CASSLGRVGVNTEAFF. CDR3 sequence (DNA): TGTGCCAGCAGCTTAGGGAGGGTTGGGGTGAACACTGAAGCTTTCTTT. The chain uses TRBV7-8 and TRBJ1-1; the D is unclear. The V end lost 1 base, the J end lost 0 bases, and 12 bases lay between the germline ends. This CDR3 has 16 residues. Germline CDR1 reads SGHVS; CDR2 reads FQNEAQ.

V gene TRBV25-1 combines with J gene TRBJ2-6; D is ambiguous. V lost 2 bases and J lost 1, with 6 bases in between. The CDR3 runs 15 residues. From germline, CDR1 is MGHDK and CDR2 SYGVNS. CDR3 bases: TGTGCCAGCAGTGAACGCGGTTCTGGGGCCAACGTCCTGACTTTC. Translating it yields CASSERGSGANVLTF.

The chain combines TRBV11-2 with TRBJ1-1; maybe TRBD1 (6 bases). Germline CDR1 is SGHAT and CDR2 is FQNNGV. This CDR3 has 18 amino acids. The ends were cut back, 1 base at V and 6 bases at J, with 24 bases in the middle. CDR3 amino acids: CASSLGVRNRDAEPEAFF. CDR3 coding DNA: TGTGCCAGCAGCTTAGGGGTCAGAAACAGGGACGCTGAGCCTGAAGCTTTCTTT. Together with reference TRBV11-2 and TRBJ1-1, the CDR3 gives the full variable domain: EAGVAQSPRYKIIEKRQSVAFWCNPISGHATLYWYQQILGQGPKLLIQFQNNGVVDDSQLPKDRFSAERLKGVDSTLKIQPAKLEDSAVYLCASSLGVRNRDAEPEAFFGQGTRLTVV.

The chain is built from TRBV2 and TRBJ1-3; D uncertain. The CDR3 contains 15 residues. V dropped 1 base and J dropped 0 bases, with 7 bases sitting between them. Germline V gene data show CDR1 as SNHLY and CDR2 as FYNNEI. The CDR3 nucleotides are TGTGCCAGCAGTGAAGACACCAGCTCTGGAAACACCATATATTTT. Protein: CASSEDTSSGNTIYF.